This T cell receptor beta chain emerged from a study of blood T cells in healthy people across ages. Whenever a sample was processed, at least 6 million PBMCs were isolated. This CDR3 spans 16 amino acids. Germline CDR1 and CDR2: SGHDN and FVKESK. V was shortened by 3 bases and J by 0 bases, with 13 bases between the two germline ends. A sample-barcoded 5' primer and a J-beta primer mix were used in a second PCR of about 7 to 11 cycles. TCRdb used MiXCR to reprocess the 5' RACE reads, holding one entry per CDR3 protein. Of roughly 800,000 distinct CDR3 sequences listed, roughly 25% were seen once; the top ten hold under 10%. The same sample was also studied in work on T cells of mothers and their children.

This chain connects TRBV14 to TRBJ2-3; D is ambiguous. The sample consisted of blood. The sequence came from a boy younger than 18 in good health. CDR3: CASSHTDRSSTDTQYF. The CDR3 coding sequence is TGTGCCAGCAGCCATACAGACCGCTCTAGCACAGATACGCAGTATTTT.